This TCR beta chain derives from a study of T-cell reconstitution after alpha-beta-depleted transplantation in children. In its sample, this clonotype was seen many times. Its antigen is unidentified. Whole-study results and caveats: The high TCRbeta diversity at day 60 in some patients came from surviving recipient T cells and thymic progenitors. Among T cells one year after transplant, newly produced cells accounted for most counts and diversity. Expanded graft clones, several hundred of them, were reportedly the source of alpha-beta T cells about two months after transplant.

The germline gives CDR1 SGHAT, CDR2 FQNNGV. The CDR3 runs 15 residues. V lost 8 bases to trimming and J lost 0 bases, with 14 bases between them. During its preparation, the TCRbeta library received unique molecular identifiers. MiXCR, applied by TCRdb to the PCR reads, yields one record per CDR3 protein. The sample has 250,000 to 300,000 distinct CDR3 sequences, roughly 7.8% seen once. This TCR was sampled from a female patient aged 2-15 years who had a stem cell transplant for Fanconi anemia, so the T cells may come from the graft donor. The rearrangement joins TRBV11-2 to TRBJ2-1; the D gene is possibly TRBD1 (6 bases). Sequenced material: peripheral blood, taken 360 days after TCRalphabeta/CD19-depleted stem cell transplant. CDR3 residues: CASGRQANSYNEQFF. Here the CDR3 DNA reads TGTGCCAGCGGAAGACAGGCCAACTCCTACAATGAGCAGTTCTTC.